One and the same sample provided the 30 T cell receptor beta chains below, sequenced in a study of metastatic and nonmetastatic thyroid tumors. TCRdb re-clonotyped the PCR reads via MiXCR. The data contain fewer than 50,000 clones, roughly 15% of them seen just once; the ten biggest clones take up about 20%. Prior to thyroid surgery, none of the patients had received any treatment. The specimen sequenced was blood. The receptors originated from a female donor with papillary thyroid cancer or a benign thyroid nodule (not recorded which). Some clones in this sample may be carry-over from other donors' samples.

This clone was picked up many times. This rearrangement joins TRBV19 to TRBJ1-2, with 9 bases matching TRBD1. With V trimmed by 5 bases and J by 4 bases, 8 bases remained unmatched. The CDR3 consists of 15 residues. Germline V gene sequence: CDR1 LNHDA, CDR2 SQIVND (reference sequence). The CDR3 DNA reads as TGTGCCAGTAGTGAAACAGGGGGCGCCGGCTATGGCTACACCTTC. This encodes CASSETGGAGYGYTF.

In this sample, this clone turned up many times. This CDR3 is also generated by other DNA sequences in the sample. The genes are TRBV20-1 and TRBJ1-5; 7 bases are a match to TRBD1. V shed 3 bases, J shed 5 bases, and the junction held 7 bases outside the gene matches. The germline gives CDR1 DFQATT, CDR2 SNEGSKA (reference sequence). The CDR3 has 14 amino acids. The CDR3: CSASPTGEYQPQHF. CDR3 in DNA: TGCAGTGCTAGTCCTACAGGGGAGTATCAGCCCCAGCATTTT.

In its sample, this clone was seen many times. The gene calls are TRBV12-3 or TRBV12-4 and TRBJ2-3, with D possibly TRBD1 on 5 matching bases. Deletions cut 6 bases from V and 2 bases from J, with 12 bases between. This CDR3 has 14 amino acids. The CDR3 sequence: CASRRGSLTDTQYF. The CDR3 DNA reads as TGTGCCAGCAGAAGGGGAAGCCTCACAGATACGCAGTATTTT.

This clone was detected many times. V and J are TRBV6-1 and TRBJ2-6, with D uncertain. This CDR3 is 16 amino acids long. Germline values: CDR1 MNHNS, CDR2 SASEGT. Trimming cost V 5 bases and J 0 bases, with 11 bases left between them. The CDR3 bases are TGTGCCAGCAGTAGGACCGCCTTCTCTGGGGCCAACGTCCTGACTTTC. Protein: CASSRTAFSGANVLTF.

Many counts were recorded for this clone. The genes are TRBV24-1 and TRBJ1-5; D gene unclear. V lost 5 bases to trimming and J lost 4 bases, with 11 bases between them. The CDR3 has 14 residues. The germline CDR1 and CDR2 sequences are KGHDR and SFDVKD. The CDR3 bases are TGTGCCACCAGTGGGAGGTCAGGTAATCAGCCCCAGCATTTT. Its translation: CATSGRSGNQPQHF.

The sample holds many counts of this clone. The same CDR3 arises from other DNA sequences in this sample as well. The chain uses TRBV3-1 and TRBJ1-2; D unresolved. Germline-derived CDR1 and CDR2 are LGHDT and YNNKEL (reference sequence). This CDR3 spans 17 amino acids. Trimming stripped 0 bases from V and 9 bases from J, with 23 bases between. For the CDR3, the DNA is TGTGCCAGCAGCCAAGATGGCGTCGGAGGGTCTCGGAATCGCTACACCTTC. It encodes CASSQDGVGGSRNRYTF. Drawing the rest from reference TRBV3-1 and TRBJ1-2, the complete variable domain is DTAVSQTPKYLVTQMGNDKSIKCEQNLGHDTMYWYKQDSKKFLKIMFSYNNKELIINETVPNRFSPKSPDKAHLNLHINSLELGDSAVYFCASSQDGVGGSRNRYTFGSGTRLTVV.

A few counts support this clone. Since no conserved phenylalanine or tryptophan closes the CDR3, a read error is the likely cause. The chain links TRBV19 to TRBJ2-2; 9 bases fit TRBD1. The CDR3 has 15 amino acids. V lost 7 bases, J lost 4 bases, and 7 bases stayed unmatched. CDR1 and CDR2 (germline): LNHDA, SQIVND (reference sequence). The CDR3 sequence: CASINRGRVTGELFL. DNA for the CDR3: TGTGCCAGTATTAACAGGGGGCGCGTCACCGGGGAGCTGTTTCTT.

The chain links TRBV6-1 to TRBJ1-1; D ambiguous. The germline gives CDR1 MNHNS, CDR2 SASEGT. V was cut by 5 bases and J by 2 bases, with 18 bases left in between. The CDR3 is 16 residues long. The CDR3 region is CASSRVVFNINTEAFF. Here the CDR3 DNA reads TGTGCCAGCAGTCGGGTCGTCTTTAACATTAACACTGAAGCTTTCTTT.

This clone has ten or more counts. A much larger clone differs from this one at a single base, so this may be a read error. The chain recombines TRBV12-3 or TRBV12-4 with TRBJ1-3; D possibly corresponds to TRBD1 (6 bases). The CDR3 consists of 14 residues. This chain's CDR3 is CVSVGGPSGNTIYF. The CDR3 nucleotides are TGTGTCAGCGTGGGGGGCCCCTCTGGAAACACCATATATTTT.

V is TRBV5-6 and J is TRBJ2-5, with D perhaps matching TRBD1 or TRBD2 (6 bases each). V lost 4 bases and J lost 5, with 15 bases in between. This CDR3 is built from 14 residues. From germline, CDR1 is SGHDT and CDR2 YYEEEE. CDR3 sequence: CASSGSGAGETQYF. In DNA, the CDR3 is TGTGCCAGCAGCGGGTCGGGGGCAGGTGAGACCCAGTACTTC.

Relative to its sample, this clone is medium-sized. The rearrangement links TRBV7-8 to TRBJ2-7, with TRBD2 identical over 9 bases. V gave up 5 bases and J gave up 2 bases; unmatched junction bases: 16. CDR1 and CDR2 from the germline V gene are SGHVS and FQNEAQ. The CDR3 has 18 amino acids. The CDR3 protein is CASSRSTGLAGGPYEQYF. The DNA of the CDR3 is TGTGCCAGCAGCCGCTCTACGGGCCTGGCGGGAGGGCCCTACGAGCAGTACTTC.

This clone was found many times. The chain links TRBV4-1 to TRBJ2-2; either TRBD1 or TRBD2 may supply D (5 bases each). CDR1 is MGHRA, CDR2 YSYEKL, per germline. CDR3 size: 15 residues. V was clipped by 5 bases and J by 0 bases, with 10 bases between them. In DNA, the CDR3 is TGCGCCAGCAGCTGGGGGACGGCGAACACCGGGGAGCTGTTTTTT. Its translation: CASSWGTANTGELFF.

This sequence joins TRBV6-2 or TRBV6-3 and TRBJ2-3; tentatively, D is TRBD1 (5 bases). The CDR3 consists of 16 residues. Trimming stripped 1 base from V and 2 bases from J, with 13 bases between. Germline V CDR1 and CDR2: MNHEY, SVGEGT. For the CDR3, the DNA is TGTGCCAGCAGTTACTTAGGGGCGAGATACACAGATACGCAGTATTTT. This codes for CASSYLGARYTDTQYF.

This clone was recorded at least ten times. The chain carries TRBV28 and TRBJ2-1, with 9 bases aligning to TRBD2. Germline V gene data show CDR1 as MDHEN and CDR2 as SYDVKM. V lost 6 bases, J lost 5 bases, and 11 bases stayed unmatched. This CDR3 comprises 16 residues. The CDR3 spells CASSPSGLAVNNEQFF. DNA for the CDR3: TGTGCCAGCAGCCCCTCGGGACTAGCAGTCAACAATGAGCAGTTCTTC. Supplemented by reference TRBV28 and TRBJ2-1, the full variable domain reads DVKVTQSSRYLVKRTGEKVFLECVQDMDHENMFWYRQDPGLGLRLIYFSYDVKMKEKGDIPEGYSVSREKKERFSLILESASTNQTSMYLCASSPSGLAVNNEQFFGPGTRLTVL.

This chain uses TRBV30 with TRBJ2-7; TRBD1 is a possible D gene (6 bases). CDR3 length equals 15 residues. The V end was cut by 3 bases, the J end by 1 base, with 16 bases between. Germline V gene sequence: CDR1 GTSNPN, CDR2 SVGIG (reference sequence). DNA of the CDR3: TGTGCCTGGAGCCGAAGAGGGGGAGCGTCCTACGAGCAGTACTTC. This gives the protein CAWSRRGGASYEQYF.

This clone occurred a few times. The chain has TRBV6-1 and TRBJ2-1; 10 nucleotides align to TRBD1. The length of the CDR3 is 13 residues. J was trimmed by 8 bases and V by 5 bases; bases with no gene match: 3. CDR1 MNHNS and CDR2 SASEGT come from the germline V gene. This CDR3 reads CASSKDRGDEQFF. The CDR3 DNA sequence: TGTGCCAGCAGTAAGGACAGGGGGGATGAGCAGTTCTTC.

There are many counts of this clone. The V and J genes are TRBV12-3 or TRBV12-4 and TRBJ2-7; D is ambiguous. The length of the CDR3 is 13 residues. V lost 3 bases to trimming and J lost 1 base, with 7 bases between them. The CDR3 region is CASSLGSSYEQYF. CDR3 nucleotides: TGTGCCAGCAGTTTGGGCAGTTCCTACGAGCAGTACTTC.

This chain links TRBV6-5 with TRBJ2-1; D possibly corresponds to TRBD1 (6 bases). Trimming pared 7 bases from V and 2 bases from J, leaving 15 bases between. CDR1 is MNHEY, CDR2 SVGAGI, per germline. This CDR3 is built from 15 residues. The chain's CDR3 is CASTYRDIAYNEQFF. In DNA, the CDR3 is TGTGCCAGCACCTACCGGGACATAGCCTACAATGAGCAGTTCTTC.

Regarding this clone: A much larger clone is a single base away; this may be a read error. The J gene is TRBJ2-3, the V gene TRBV20-1; D tentatively reads TRBD1 or TRBD2 (5 bases each). This CDR3 has 14 residues. V dropped 5 bases and J dropped 0 bases, with 12 bases sitting between them. CDR1 and CDR2 (germline): DFQATT, SNEGSKA (reference sequence). Written as DNA, the CDR3 is TGCAGTGCTGGGGGTATCCCAAGCACAGATACGCAGTATTTT. Amino acid sequence: CSAGGIPSTDTQYF.

The rearrangement uses TRBV5-8 and TRBJ1-2; 7 bases match TRBD1. This CDR3 contains 14 residues. The V gene's germline CDR1 is SGHTS and CDR2 YDEGEE. V gave up 4 bases and J gave up 2 bases; unmatched junction bases: 5. The CDR3 sequence is CASSMDRSNYGYTF. CDR3 nucleotide sequence: TGTGCCAGCAGCATGGACAGGAGCAACTATGGCTACACCTTC.

A note on this clone: A much bigger clone sits one base away, suggesting this may be a read error. The same CDR3 also results from other DNA sequences found in this sample. V and J are TRBV9 and TRBJ2-3; D gene uncertain. V lost 2 bases to trimming and J lost 1 base, with 11 bases between them. The CDR3 covers 15 residues. Germline lookup yields CDR1 SGDLS and CDR2 YYNGEE. CDR3 in amino acids: CASSVANVGTDTQYF. The CDR3 DNA reads TGTGCCAGCAGCGTGGCTAATGTGGGCACAGATACGCAGTATTTT.

The table lists this clone with many counts. This chain connects TRBV10-3 to TRBJ1-4; D not certain. Germline CDR1 is ENHRY and CDR2 is SYGVKD. The CDR3 is 13 residues long. V gave up 8 bases and J gave up 8 bases, with 15 bases separating them. CDR3 sequence: CAIRPATGEKLFF. The CDR3 DNA reads TGTGCCATCCGACCGGCAACCGGGGAAAAACTGTTTTTT.

The rearrangement uses TRBV2 and TRBJ1-5; no clear D. CDR3 length equals 11 residues. V was clipped by 8 bases and J by 5 bases, with 7 bases between them. Per germline, CDR1 SNHLY and CDR2 FYNNEI. CDR3 amino acids: CASGPDQPQHF. CDR3 sequence (DNA): TGTGCCAGCGGCCCCGATCAGCCCCAGCATTTT.

This clone was seen repeatedly, ten times or more. The chain joins TRBV7-2 to TRBJ1-6, with D hard to call. V dropped 2 bases and J dropped 10 bases, with 15 bases sitting between them. From germline, CDR1 is SGHTA and CDR2 FQGNSA. The CDR3 covers 15 residues. CDR3 sequence reads: CASSLNNPEYSPLHF. CDR3 sequence (DNA): TGTGCCAGCAGCTTAAACAATCCGGAGTACTCACCCCTCCACTTT. The complete variable domain, with remaining parts taken from reference TRBV7-2 and TRBJ1-6, reads GAGVSQSPSNKVTEKGKDVELRCDPISGHTALYWYRQSLGQGLEFLIYFQGNSAPDKSGLPSDRFSAERTGGSVSTLTIQRTQQEDSAVYLCASSLNNPEYSPLHFGNGTRLTVT.

In the case of this clone: The junction does not match germline at one end; this may be a read error. The genes are TRBV19 and TRBJ2-7; unclear D gene. CDR1 is LNHDA, CDR2 SQIVND, per germline (reference sequence). The CDR3 has 14 amino acids. This CDR3 is CAISIGSIGNEQYF. The CDR3 bases are TGTGCCATTAGTATAGGGTCAATAGGGAACGAGCAGTACTTC.

This clone rates as medium-sized. The gene calls are TRBV6-2 or TRBV6-3 and TRBJ2-2, with 7 bases identical to TRBD1. The junction had 5 bases not matched to a gene; V was cut back by 2 bases and J by 8 bases. This CDR3 is built from 14 residues. Germline V CDR1 and CDR2: MNHEY, SVGEGT. The CDR3 region has the DNA TGTGCCAGCAGTTACGACAGGGAGAGTGGGGAGCTGTTTTTT. The encoded protein is CASSYDRESGELFF.

The J gene is TRBJ2-2, the V gene TRBV5-1, with no clear D. V was shortened by 4 bases and J by 5 bases, with 12 bases between the two germline ends. The CDR3 is 14 amino acids. CDR1 SGHRS and CDR2 YFSETQ come from the germline V gene. CDR3 amino acids: CASSPLAETGELFF. The CDR3 region has the DNA TGCGCCAGCAGCCCGTTAGCAGAGACCGGGGAGCTGTTTTTT.

This clone was recorded at least ten times. This rearrangement joins TRBV20-1 to TRBJ2-1, with D unclear. The V end was cut by 6 bases, the J end by 7 bases, with 16 bases between. Per the germline V gene, CDR1 is DFQATT and CDR2 is SNEGSKA (reference sequence). The CDR3 loop spans 13 amino acids. The CDR3 here is CSARIFGRNEQFF. CDR3 coding DNA: TGCAGTGCCAGAATATTCGGGCGGAATGAGCAGTTCTTC.

Notes on this clone: The junction and the germline gene differ at one end; a read error may be behind it. The genes are TRBV9 and TRBJ1-2; D is undetermined. This CDR3 is built from 15 residues. The germline V gene encodes CDR1 SGDLS and CDR2 YYNGEE. The CDR3 loop reads CASSTQVEGRYGYTF. DNA of the CDR3: TGTGCCAGCAGCACCCAGGTTGAGGGTCGCTATGGATACACCTTC.

This clone came up many times. V usage is TRBV6-1 and J usage is TRBJ2-7; 8 bases align to TRBD1. V shed 5 bases, J shed 5 bases, and the junction held 2 bases outside the gene matches. CDR3 length equals 12 residues. Germline V gives CDR1 MNHNS, CDR2 SASEGT. CDR3 amino acids: CASSMTGDEQYF. CDR3 bases: TGTGCCAGCAGTATGACAGGGGACGAGCAGTACTTC.